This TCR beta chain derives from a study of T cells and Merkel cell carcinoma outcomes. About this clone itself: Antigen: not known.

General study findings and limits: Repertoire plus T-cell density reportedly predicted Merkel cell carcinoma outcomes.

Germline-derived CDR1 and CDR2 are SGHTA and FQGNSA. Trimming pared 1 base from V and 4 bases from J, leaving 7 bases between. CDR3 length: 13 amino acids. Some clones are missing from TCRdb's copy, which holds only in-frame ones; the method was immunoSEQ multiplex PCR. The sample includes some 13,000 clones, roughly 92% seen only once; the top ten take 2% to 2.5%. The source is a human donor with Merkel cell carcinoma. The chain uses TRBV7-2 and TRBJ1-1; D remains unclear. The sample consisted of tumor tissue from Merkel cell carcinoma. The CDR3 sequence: CASSLVGSTEAFF. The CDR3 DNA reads TGTGCCAGCAGCTTAGTGGGGAGCACTGAAGCTTTCTTT.